The T cell receptor beta chain described here comes from a study of blood T cell repertoires in COVID-19. Study-wide background: Sites in the United States, Italy and Spain provided acute and convalescent COVID-19 samples. Sample material is recorded as cDNA or gDNA derived from T cells, B-cell-depleted T cells, or PBMCs.

The CDR3 loop spans 10 amino acids. Germline V gene sequence: CDR1 DFQATT, CDR2 SNEGSKA (reference sequence). V dropped 1 base and J dropped 10 bases, with 5 bases sitting between them. Authors' data handling: Nucleated cell counts were estimated from reference gene primer amplification. Profiled with immunoSEQ multiplex PCR; TCRdb holds only in-frame clones, not every one. V and J calls and clone size come straight from that table; D and trimming were deduced from the DNA. The sample holds roughly 250,000 clones, around 82% seen once. For this clone: Other nucleotide sequences in the sample specify the same CDR3.

Seattle's cohort entered during active infection and was followed longitudinally. Material: peripheral blood. This chain links TRBV20-1 with TRBJ2-1; no firm D call. The TCR was taken from a person aged 70 to 79 with COVID-19, enrolled during active disease. The CDR3: CSARVREQFF. DNA of the CDR3: TGCAGTGCTAGAGTTCGGGAGCAGTTCTTC.